This record concerns one T cell receptor (beta chain) sequence. Its target is unknown. The length of the CDR3 is 16 residues. V lost 4 bases, J lost 3 bases, and 17 bases lay in between. Per the germline V gene, CDR1 is MNHNS and CDR2 is SASEGT. This sample was taken from a study of T cell clones after liver transplantation. Whole-study context: A pre-transplant mixed lymphocyte reaction with TCRbeta sequencing defined graft-donor-reactive clones followed in post-transplant blood. Pre-transplant mixed lymphocyte reactions yielded third-party-reactive TCRbeta sequences as comparators for graft-donor-reactive sequences.

Study-level findings and limits: Conclusions were preliminary, with small, heterogeneous patient groups. A significant post-transplant drop in circulating graft-donor-reactive CD4 TCRbeta sequences occurred in most of the 8 subjects.

Produced via immunoSEQ multiplex PCR; TCRdb's table is partial and in-frame only. The table shows fewer than 10,000 clones, with approximately 72% occurring only once. This sequence was found in a human patient who received a liver transplant. The graft donor may have given rise to some T cells. Sequencing was performed on CD8+ T cells from blood, taken at the 15-month timepoint. The chain combines TRBV6-1 with TRBJ2-3; a possible D gene is TRBD2 (5 bases). CDR3 in amino acids: CASSGGLSKTTDTQYF. As DNA, the CDR3 is TGTGCCAGCAGTGGCGGACTCTCCAAAACAACAGATACGCAGTATTTT.